The entry below gives a single TCR beta chain sequence along with its context. What it binds is unknown. Assay used: immunoSEQ multiplex PCR; TCRdb lists only in-frame clones, some missing. The sample shows tens of thousands of clones, around 84% of them seen only once. The data derive from a study of identifying expanded T cells in peripheral blood. In germline, CDR1 is LNHDA, CDR2 SQIVND (reference sequence). The J segment lost 3 bases and the V segment lost 1 base, leaving 2 bases of the junction unmatched. The CDR3 has 15 amino acids. Study-level points and caveats: Clone count variance between roughly two-week samples rose with total template count.

The chain links TRBV19 to TRBJ2-1, with 8 bases identical to TRBD1. Material: blood. This sequence originates from a person aged 18-70 years in good health. The DNA for the CDR3 is TGTGCCAGTAGTATAGGGGACAGGTTCTACAATGAGCAGTTCTTC. It specifies CASSIGDRFYNEQFF.